This is a list of T cell receptor beta chains from one sample in a study of T cells in localized non-small cell lung cancer. The table came from immunoSEQ multiplex PCR; TCRdb's copy has only in-frame clones and leaves some out. The profile shows 55,000 to 80,000 clones, roughly 86% of them singletons. Sample: peripheral blood, taken before any cancer treatment. The receptor source for this set is a female donor aged 60 or older with stage I lung adenocarcinoma. The CDR3 runs from the conserved cysteine through the conserved F or W. A D gene is named only where the DNA matches it firmly. The listing skips clone size in some rows; elsewhere it reads once, few, many or a size class.

cdr3_nt cdr3_aa j_call d_call clone_size v_call
TGTGCCAGCAGTGGAGGTAATCAGGGAATCTCCTATAATTCACCCCTCCACTTT CASSGGNQGISYNSPLHF TRBJ1-6 - - TRBV6-1
TGTGCCAGCAGCCCGGGACAGGGGCTGACTGTGGAGTACTTC CASSPGQGLTVEYF TRBJ2-7 TRBD1 - TRBV2
TGTGCCAGTAGTCGGGTTACAGGGGGGGGTCAGCCCCAGCATTTT CASSRVTGGGQPQHF TRBJ1-5 TRBD1 - TRBV19
TGTGCCAGCTTCCGGGAAGTCGACACCGGGGAGCTGTTTTTT CASFREVDTGELFF TRBJ2-2 - - TRBV2
TGTGCCAGCGGCCGGGGAATAGGTACCGGGGAGCTGTTTTTT CASGRGIGTGELFF TRBJ2-2 - - TRBV7-9
TGTGCCAGCAGCCCGGGATGGGGGACAGATCTCTCTGGGGCCAACGTCCTGACTTTC CASSPGWGTDLSGANVLTF TRBJ2-6 TRBD1 - TRBV7-9
TGTGCCTGGAGCGTACAGGGGGCTCGGGGCTACACCTTC CAWSVQGARGYTF TRBJ1-2 TRBD1 - TRBV30
TGTGCTAGTGGCCGAGACGACGCGTGGGGGACCCAGTACTTC CASGRDDAWGTQYF TRBJ2-5 - - TRBV12-5
TGTGCCATCAGTCCCGATACCAAGGGGAGGACTTCACCCCTCCACTTT CAISPDTKGRTSPLHF TRBJ1-6 - - TRBV10-3
TGTGCCGGGAAACAGACAGGGGGCGCGACCTACGAGCAGTACTTC CAGKQTGGATYEQYF TRBJ2-7 TRBD1 once TRBV6-1
TGTGCCAGTAGTATCGGAAACAGGGGGAGCAATCAGCCCCAGCATTTT CASSIGNRGSNQPQHF TRBJ1-5 TRBD1 - TRBV19
TGCAGTACCACCGGGACTGAAGCTTTCTTT CSTTGTEAFF TRBJ1-1 - - TRBV20-1
TGTGCCAGCAGCGGGCGACAGGGGGCTGGAAACACCATATATTTT CASSGRQGAGNTIYF TRBJ1-3 TRBD1 - TRBV9
TGTGCCAGTAGTTTTGACAGGGAAGGCGATGAGCAGTTCTTC CASSFDREGDEQFF TRBJ2-1 TRBD1 - TRBV19
TGTGCCAGCAGTTTAATCGGCGACACCGGTAGGACTGAAGCTTTCTTT CASSLIGDTGRTEAFF TRBJ1-1 - - TRBV27
TGCGCCAGCAGCCACCGGGACGGTAGGGATAGTTGGGCCGGGGAGCTGTTTTTT CASSHRDGRDSWAGELFF TRBJ2-2 - - TRBV4-1
TGTGCCAGCAGCATGAGGGGGGGCACTGAAGCTTTCTTT CASSMRGGTEAFF TRBJ1-1 - - TRBV7-2
TGTGCCAGCATAAGACTAGCGGTTTCTGATACGCAGTATTTT CASIRLAVSDTQYF TRBJ2-3 TRBD2 - TRBV5-5
TGCAGCGTCCTACCCTTGGACAGATCGAACACTGAAGCTTTCTTT CSVLPLDRSNTEAFF TRBJ1-1 - - TRBV29-1
TGTGCCAGCAGCCATCCAATCACCGGGGAGCTGTTTTTT CASSHPITGELFF TRBJ2-2 - few TRBV16
TGTGCCAGCAGCTTACGGGACGAAGCTGAAGCTTTCTTT CASSLRDEAEAFF TRBJ1-1 - - TRBV7-3
TGTGCCAGCAGCTTAGATAACGACAGGGTCTCCTACGAGCAGTACTTC CASSLDNDRVSYEQYF TRBJ2-7 TRBD1 - TRBV11-2
TGTGCCAGCAGCTTGCGGGGGGGTTACACCGGGGAGCTGTTTTTT CASSLRGGYTGELFF TRBJ2-2 TRBD2 - TRBV5-4
TGTGCCAGCAGTTACGTGGGATCACCCCTCCACTTT CASSYVGSPLHF TRBJ1-6 - - TRBV6-5
TGTGCCAGCAGAGACTGGGACAGCAGCCACAATGAGCAGTTCTTC CASRDWDSSHNEQFF TRBJ2-1 TRBD1 - TRBV6-5
TGTGCCAGCAGCTTAAGAGGCGGGGCCGGGGTCGGGGAGCTGTTTTTT CASSLRGGAGVGELFF TRBJ2-2 - - TRBV7-3
TGTGCCAGCAGCGTAGGGCGAGTTACTAGTAGCCAAGAGACCCAGTACTTC CASSVGRVTSSQETQYF TRBJ2-5 - - TRBV9
TGTGCCAGCAGCCGTCGGGAACTAGCGTCCAATGAGCAGTTCTTC CASSRRELASNEQFF TRBJ2-1 TRBD2 - TRBV11-1
TGCGCCAGCAGTGCACTAGCGGGAGAACGGCAGTTCTTC CASSALAGERQFF TRBJ2-1 TRBD2 - TRBV10-1
TGTGCCTGGTCCCGGGGCCTCCAAGAGACCCAGTACTTC CAWSRGLQETQYF TRBJ2-5 - - TRBV30
TGTGCCAGCAGTCTAAAGACCGGGAACACAGATACGCAGTATTTT CASSLKTGNTDTQYF TRBJ2-3 - - TRBV13
TGTGCCAGCAGTTACTCTACTGGGACCGACCAGCCCCAGCATTTT CASSYSTGTDQPQHF TRBJ1-5 - - TRBV6-5
TGTGCCAGCAGTGCGGCACTAGGAAACACCATATATTTT CASSAALGNTIYF TRBJ1-3 - - TRBV2
TGTGCCAGTAGTCCGGGACCTCTCTCCTACGAGCAGTACTTC CASSPGPLSYEQYF TRBJ2-7 - - TRBV19
TGTGCCAGCAGCTTGATCGGGGGGAACACAGATACGCAGTATTTT CASSLIGGNTDTQYF TRBJ2-3 TRBD2 - TRBV5-6
TGTGCCAGCAGCAAATGGCCCGCTGGCCGGGAGCTGTTTTTT CASSKWPAGRELFF TRBJ2-2 - - TRBV21-1
TGTGCCAGCAGTGATCCGGGACCCGAAAAGCCCCAGCATTTT CASSDPGPEKPQHF TRBJ1-5 - - TRBV2
TGCGCCAGCAGCCAAGATCAAGGGGCCAACGTCCTGACTTTC CASSQDQGANVLTF TRBJ2-6 - - TRBV4-1
TGTGCTAGTGGTTTGTGGGTGAGCTCTGGAAACACCATATATTTT CASGLWVSSGNTIYF TRBJ1-3 - once TRBV12-5
TGTGCCAGCAGCCGGACAGGGGGAACTCAGCCCCAGCATTTT CASSRTGGTQPQHF TRBJ1-5 TRBD1 - TRBV11-2
TGTGCCAGCAGGCCTGGGGGGACTAGCACAGATACGCAGTATTTT CASRPGGTSTDTQYF TRBJ2-3 - once TRBV7-2
TGTGCCAGCAGCCAAGTTGCAGGGTCCCACGAGCAGTACTTC CASSQVAGSHEQYF TRBJ2-7 - - TRBV14
TGCGCCAGCAGCTTGTCAGGGTCTGGGGGTGAGCAGTTCTTC CASSLSGSGGEQFF TRBJ2-1 - - TRBV5-1
TGTGCCAGCAGCTTTGGGACGGTCACTGAAGCTTTCTTT CASSFGTVTEAFF TRBJ1-1 - - TRBV6-1
TGTGCCAGCAGCCAAAACCCCCCCCCGGATACGCAGTATTTT CASSQNPPPDTQYF TRBJ2-3 - - TRBV14
TGTGCCAGCAACCGGGACAGAACCTCCTACGAGCAGTACTTC CASNRDRTSYEQYF TRBJ2-7 TRBD1 once TRBV28
TGTGCCAGCAGCCAGAGCGGGGGGGACTACAATGAGCAGTTCTTC CASSQSGGDYNEQFF TRBJ2-1 TRBD2 - TRBV11-2